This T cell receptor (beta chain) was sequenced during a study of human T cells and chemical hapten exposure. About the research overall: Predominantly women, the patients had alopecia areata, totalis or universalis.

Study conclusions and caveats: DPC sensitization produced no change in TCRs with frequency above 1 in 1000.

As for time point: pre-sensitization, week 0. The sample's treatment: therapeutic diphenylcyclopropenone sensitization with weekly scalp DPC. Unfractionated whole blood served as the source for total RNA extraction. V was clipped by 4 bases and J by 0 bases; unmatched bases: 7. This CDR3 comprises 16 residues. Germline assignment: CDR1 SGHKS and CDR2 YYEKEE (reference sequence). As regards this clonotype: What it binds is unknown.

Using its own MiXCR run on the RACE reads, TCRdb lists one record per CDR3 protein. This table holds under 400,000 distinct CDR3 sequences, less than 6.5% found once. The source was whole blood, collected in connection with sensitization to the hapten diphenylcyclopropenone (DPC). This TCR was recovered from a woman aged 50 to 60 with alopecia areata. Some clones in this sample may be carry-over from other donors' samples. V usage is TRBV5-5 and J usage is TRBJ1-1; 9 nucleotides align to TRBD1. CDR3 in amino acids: CASSVDRGLMNTEAFF. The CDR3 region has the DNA TGTGCCAGCAGCGTGGACAGGGGCCTCATGAACACTGAAGCTTTCTTT.